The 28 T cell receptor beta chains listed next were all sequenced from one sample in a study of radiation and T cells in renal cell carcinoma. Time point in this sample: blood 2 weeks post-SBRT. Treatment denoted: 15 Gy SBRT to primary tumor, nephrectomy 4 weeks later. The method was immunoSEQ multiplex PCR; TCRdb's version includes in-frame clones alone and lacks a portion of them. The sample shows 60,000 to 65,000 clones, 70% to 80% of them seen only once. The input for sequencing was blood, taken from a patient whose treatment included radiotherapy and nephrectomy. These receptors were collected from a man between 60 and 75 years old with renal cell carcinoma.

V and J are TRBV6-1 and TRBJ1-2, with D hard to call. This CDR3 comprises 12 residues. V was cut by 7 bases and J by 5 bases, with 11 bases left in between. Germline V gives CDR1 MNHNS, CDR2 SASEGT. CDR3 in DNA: TGTGCCAGCACGACCAACCTATATGGCTACACCTTC. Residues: CASTTNLYGYTF.

CDR3 nucleotide sequence: TGTGCCCAAACTCGGGGGCAAAACACTGAAGCTTTCTTT. It is translated as CAQTRGQNTEAFF. The chain is built from TRBV7-6 and TRBJ1-1; D might be TRBD1 (6 bases). CDR3 length equals 13 residues. Germline V gene data show CDR1 as SGHVS and CDR2 as FNYEAQ. Trimming stripped 11 bases from V and 2 bases from J, with 15 bases between.

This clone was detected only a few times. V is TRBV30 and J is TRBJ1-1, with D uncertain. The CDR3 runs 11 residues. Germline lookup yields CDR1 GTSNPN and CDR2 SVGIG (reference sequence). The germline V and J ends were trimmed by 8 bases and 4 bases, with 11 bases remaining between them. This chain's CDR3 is CARVRSTEAFF. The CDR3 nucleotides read TGTGCCCGGGTGAGGTCCACTGAAGCTTTCTTT.

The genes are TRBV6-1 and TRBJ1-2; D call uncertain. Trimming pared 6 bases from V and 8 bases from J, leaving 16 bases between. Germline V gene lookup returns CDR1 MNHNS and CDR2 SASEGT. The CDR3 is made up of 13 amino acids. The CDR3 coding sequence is TGTGCCAGCAGGACCACGGGTTCGCGAGGCTACACCTTC. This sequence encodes CASRTTGSRGYTF.

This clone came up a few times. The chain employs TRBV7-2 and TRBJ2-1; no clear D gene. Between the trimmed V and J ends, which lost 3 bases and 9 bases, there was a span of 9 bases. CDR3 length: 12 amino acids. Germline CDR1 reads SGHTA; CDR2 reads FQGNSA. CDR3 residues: CASSFTAGEQFF. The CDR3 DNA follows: TGTGCCAGCAGCTTTACAGCTGGTGAGCAGTTCTTC.

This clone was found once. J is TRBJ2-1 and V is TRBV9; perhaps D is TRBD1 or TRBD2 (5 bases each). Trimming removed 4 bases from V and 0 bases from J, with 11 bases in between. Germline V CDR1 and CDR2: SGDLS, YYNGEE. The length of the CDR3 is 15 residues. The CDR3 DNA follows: TGTGCCAGCAGCCTGGGACCAAGCTCCTACAATGAGCAGTTCTTC. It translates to CASSLGPSSYNEQFF.

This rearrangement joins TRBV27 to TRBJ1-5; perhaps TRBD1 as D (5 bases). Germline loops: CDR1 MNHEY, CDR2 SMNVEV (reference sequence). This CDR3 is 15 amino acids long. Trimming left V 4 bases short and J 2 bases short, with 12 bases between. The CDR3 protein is CASSSGGVGNQPQHF. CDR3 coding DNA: TGTGCCAGCAGTTCCGGAGGGGTTGGCAATCAGCCCCAGCATTTT.

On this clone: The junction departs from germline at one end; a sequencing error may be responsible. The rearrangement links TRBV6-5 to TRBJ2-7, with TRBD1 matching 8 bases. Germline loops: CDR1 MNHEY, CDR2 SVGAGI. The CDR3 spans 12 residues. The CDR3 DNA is TGTGCCAGCAGCTCCCGGACAGGGTCCAATTCCTTC. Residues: CASSSRTGSNSF.

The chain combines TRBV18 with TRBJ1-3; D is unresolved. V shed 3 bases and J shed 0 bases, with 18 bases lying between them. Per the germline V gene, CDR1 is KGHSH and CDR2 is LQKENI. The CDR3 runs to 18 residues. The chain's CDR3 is CASSPPAASSYSGNTIYF. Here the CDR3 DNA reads TGTGCCAGCTCACCTCCGGCGGCTAGCAGCTACTCTGGAAACACCATATATTTT.

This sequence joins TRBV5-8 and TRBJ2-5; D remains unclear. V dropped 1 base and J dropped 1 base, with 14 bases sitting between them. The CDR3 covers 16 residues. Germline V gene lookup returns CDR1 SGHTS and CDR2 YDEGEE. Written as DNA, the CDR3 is TGTGCCAGCAGCTTGTACATTGTGGCAGTCCAAGAGACCCAGTACTTC. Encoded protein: CASSLYIVAVQETQYF.

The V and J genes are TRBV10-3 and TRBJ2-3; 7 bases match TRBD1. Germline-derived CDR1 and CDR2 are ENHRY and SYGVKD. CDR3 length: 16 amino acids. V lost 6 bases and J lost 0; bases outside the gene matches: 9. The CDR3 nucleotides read TGTGCCATCAGCCCCCGGACAGGAGGTAGCACAGATACGCAGTATTTT. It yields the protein CAISPRTGGSTDTQYF.

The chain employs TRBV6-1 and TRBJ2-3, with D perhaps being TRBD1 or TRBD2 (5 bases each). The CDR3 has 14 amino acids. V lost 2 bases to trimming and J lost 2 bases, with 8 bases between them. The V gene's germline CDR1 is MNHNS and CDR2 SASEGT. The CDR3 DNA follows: TGTGCCAGCAGTGAAAGAGGGGTCACAGATACGCAGTATTTT. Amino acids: CASSERGVTDTQYF.

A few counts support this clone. The CDR3 nucleotides read TGTGCCAGCAGTTTATTGGGGGATGCCAAAAACATTCAGTACTTC. This encodes CASSLLGDAKNIQYF. The genes are TRBV27 and TRBJ2-4; D is tentatively TRBD1 or TRBD2 (5 bases each). The CDR3 sequence is 15 residues long. CDR1 is MNHEY, CDR2 SMNVEV, per germline (reference sequence). Trimming left V 1 base short and J 1 base short, with 8 bases between.

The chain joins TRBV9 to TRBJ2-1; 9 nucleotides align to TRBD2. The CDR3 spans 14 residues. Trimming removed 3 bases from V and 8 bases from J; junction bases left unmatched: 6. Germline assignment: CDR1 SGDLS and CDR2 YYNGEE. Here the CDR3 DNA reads TGTGCCAGCAGCGCCGGGACTAGCATCCATGAGCAGTTCTTC. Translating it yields CASSAGTSIHEQFF.

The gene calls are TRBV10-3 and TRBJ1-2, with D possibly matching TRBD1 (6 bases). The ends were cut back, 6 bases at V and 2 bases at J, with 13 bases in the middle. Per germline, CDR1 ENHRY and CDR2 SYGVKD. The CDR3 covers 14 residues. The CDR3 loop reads CAISRWTENYGYTF. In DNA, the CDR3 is TGTGCCATCAGCCGGTGGACAGAGAACTATGGCTACACCTTC.

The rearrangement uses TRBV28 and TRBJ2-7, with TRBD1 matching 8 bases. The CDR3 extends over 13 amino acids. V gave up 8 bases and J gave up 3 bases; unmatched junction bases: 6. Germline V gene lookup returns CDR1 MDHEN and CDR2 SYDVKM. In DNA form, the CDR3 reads TGTGCCAGCGTCGGACAGGGCAACTACGAGCAGTACGTC. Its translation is CASVGQGNYEQYV.

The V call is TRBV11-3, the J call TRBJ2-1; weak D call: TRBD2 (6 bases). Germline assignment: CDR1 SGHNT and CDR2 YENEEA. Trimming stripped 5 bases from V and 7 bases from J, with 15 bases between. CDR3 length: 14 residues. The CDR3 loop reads CASSRDSLGNEQFF. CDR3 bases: TGTGCCAGCAGCCGGGACTCCTTGGGGAATGAGCAGTTCTTC.

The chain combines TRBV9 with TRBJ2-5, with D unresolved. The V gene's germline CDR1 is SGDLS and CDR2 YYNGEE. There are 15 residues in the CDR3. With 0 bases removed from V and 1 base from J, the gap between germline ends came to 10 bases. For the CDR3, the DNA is TGTGCCAGCAGCGTAGTAGGGATGGCCCAAGAGACCCAGTACTTC. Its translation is CASSVVGMAQETQYF.

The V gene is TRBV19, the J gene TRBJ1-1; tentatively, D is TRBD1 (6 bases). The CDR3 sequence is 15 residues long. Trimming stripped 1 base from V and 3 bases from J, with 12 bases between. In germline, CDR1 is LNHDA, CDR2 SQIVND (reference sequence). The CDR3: CASSIAPGGDTEAFF. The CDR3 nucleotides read TGTGCCAGTAGTATAGCTCCGGGGGGCGACACTGAAGCTTTCTTT.

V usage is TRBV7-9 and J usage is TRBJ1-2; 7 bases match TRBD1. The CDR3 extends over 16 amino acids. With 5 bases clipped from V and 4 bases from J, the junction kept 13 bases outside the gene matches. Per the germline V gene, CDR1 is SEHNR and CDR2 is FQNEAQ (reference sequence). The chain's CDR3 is CASSPNSKGQPYGYTF. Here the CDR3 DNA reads TGTGCCAGCAGCCCCAATAGCAAGGGACAGCCCTATGGCTACACCTTC. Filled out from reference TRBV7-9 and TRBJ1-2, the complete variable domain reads DTGVSQNPRHKITKRGQNVTFRCDPISEHNRLYWYRQTLGQGPEFLTYFQNEAQLEKSRLLSDRFSAERPKGSFSTLEIQRTEQGDSAMYLCASSPNSKGQPYGYTFGSGTRLTVV.

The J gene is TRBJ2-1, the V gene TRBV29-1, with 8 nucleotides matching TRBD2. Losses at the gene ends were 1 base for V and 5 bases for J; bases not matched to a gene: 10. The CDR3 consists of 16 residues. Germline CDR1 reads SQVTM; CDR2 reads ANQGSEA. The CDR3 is CSVEGPTSGGDNEQFF. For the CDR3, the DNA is TGCAGCGTTGAAGGCCCCACTAGCGGAGGGGACAATGAGCAGTTCTTC.

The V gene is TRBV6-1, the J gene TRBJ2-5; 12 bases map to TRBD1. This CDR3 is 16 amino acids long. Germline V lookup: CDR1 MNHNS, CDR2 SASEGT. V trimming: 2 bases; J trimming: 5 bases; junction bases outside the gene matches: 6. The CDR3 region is CASSEWGQGAGETQYF. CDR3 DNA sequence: TGTGCCAGCAGTGAATGGGGACAGGGGGCTGGGGAGACCCAGTACTTC.

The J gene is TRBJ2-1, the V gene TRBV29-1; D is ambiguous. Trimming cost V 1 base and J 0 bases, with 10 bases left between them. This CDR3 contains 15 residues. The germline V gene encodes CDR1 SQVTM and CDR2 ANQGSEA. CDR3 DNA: TGCAGCGTTGAAGCTAGTCTTGGCTCCTACAATGAGCAGTTCTTC. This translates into CSVEASLGSYNEQFF.

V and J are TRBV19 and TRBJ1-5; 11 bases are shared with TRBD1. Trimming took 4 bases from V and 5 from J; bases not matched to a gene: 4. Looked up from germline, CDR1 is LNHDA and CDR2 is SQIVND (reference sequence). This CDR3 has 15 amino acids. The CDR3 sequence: CASSTGTGGDQPQHF. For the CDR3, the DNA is TGTGCCAGTAGTACGGGGACAGGGGGAGATCAGCCCCAGCATTTT.

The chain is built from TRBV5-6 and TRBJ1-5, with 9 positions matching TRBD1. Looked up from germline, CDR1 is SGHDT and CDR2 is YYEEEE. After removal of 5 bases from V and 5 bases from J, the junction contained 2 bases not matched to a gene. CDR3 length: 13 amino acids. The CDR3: CASSRDRDQPQHF. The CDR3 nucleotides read TGTGCCAGCAGTCGGGACAGGGATCAGCCCCAGCATTTT.

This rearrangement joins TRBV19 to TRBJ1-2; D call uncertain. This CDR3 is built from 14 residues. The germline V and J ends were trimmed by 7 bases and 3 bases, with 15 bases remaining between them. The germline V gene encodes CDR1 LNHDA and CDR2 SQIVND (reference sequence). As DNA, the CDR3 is TGTGCCAGTATGTCTACGCCCGGCGACTATGGCTACACCTTC. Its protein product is CASMSTPGDYGYTF.

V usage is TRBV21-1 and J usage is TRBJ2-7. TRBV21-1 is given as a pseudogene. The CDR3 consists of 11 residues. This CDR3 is CASSETYEQYV. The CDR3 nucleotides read TGTGCCAGCAGCGAAACCTACGAGCAGTACGTC.

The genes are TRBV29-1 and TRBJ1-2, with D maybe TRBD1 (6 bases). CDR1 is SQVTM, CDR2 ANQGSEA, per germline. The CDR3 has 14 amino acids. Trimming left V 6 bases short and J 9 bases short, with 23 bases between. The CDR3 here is CSVRGPGSTESYTF. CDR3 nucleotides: TGCAGCGTCCGGGGGCCAGGTAGCACAGAAAGCTACACCTTC.